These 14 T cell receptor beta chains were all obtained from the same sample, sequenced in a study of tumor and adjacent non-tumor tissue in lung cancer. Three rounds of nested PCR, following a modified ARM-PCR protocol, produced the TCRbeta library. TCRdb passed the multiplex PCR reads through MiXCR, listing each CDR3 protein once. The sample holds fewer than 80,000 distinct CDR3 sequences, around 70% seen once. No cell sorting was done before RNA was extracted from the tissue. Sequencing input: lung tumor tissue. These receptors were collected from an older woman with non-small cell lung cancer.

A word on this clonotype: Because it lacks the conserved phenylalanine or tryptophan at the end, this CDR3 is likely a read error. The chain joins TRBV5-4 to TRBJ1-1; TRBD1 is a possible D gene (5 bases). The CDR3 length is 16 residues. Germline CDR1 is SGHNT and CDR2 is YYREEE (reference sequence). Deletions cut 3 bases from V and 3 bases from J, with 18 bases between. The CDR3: CASSYLLRGGDTEAFY. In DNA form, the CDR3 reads TGTGCCAGCAGCTATCTTTTGAGGGGAGGGGACACTGAAGCTTTCTAT.

DNA of the CDR3: TGCGCCAGCAGTTTCTGGGGTTCTGCTGGAGGCTACACCTTC. Translation: CASSFWGSAGGYTF. The chain has TRBV10-2 and TRBJ1-2; D gene unclear. The CDR3 is 14 residues long. CDR1 is WSHSY and CDR2 is SAAADI in the germline V gene. V lost 5 bases, J lost 8 bases, and 18 bases lay in between.

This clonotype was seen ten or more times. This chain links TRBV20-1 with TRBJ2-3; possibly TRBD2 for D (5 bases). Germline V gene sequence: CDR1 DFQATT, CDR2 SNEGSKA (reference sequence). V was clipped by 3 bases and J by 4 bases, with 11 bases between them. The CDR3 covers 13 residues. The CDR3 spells CSASYLAPDTQYF. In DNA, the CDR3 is TGCAGTGCTAGTTATCTAGCCCCAGATACGCAGTATTTT.

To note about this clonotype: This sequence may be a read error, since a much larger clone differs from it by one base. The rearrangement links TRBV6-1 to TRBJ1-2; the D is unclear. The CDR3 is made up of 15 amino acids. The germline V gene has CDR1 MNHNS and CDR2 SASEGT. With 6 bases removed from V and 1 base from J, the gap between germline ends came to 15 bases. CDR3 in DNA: TGTGCCAGCAGCGTTGGGCAGGTTTATAACTATGGCTACACCTTC. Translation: CASSVGQVYNYGYTF.

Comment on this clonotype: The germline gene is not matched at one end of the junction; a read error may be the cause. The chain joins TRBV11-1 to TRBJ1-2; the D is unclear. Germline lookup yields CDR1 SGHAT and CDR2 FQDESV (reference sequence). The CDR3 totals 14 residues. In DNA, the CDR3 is TGTGCAAGCAGTAATGCGGGAGTTGGCTATGGCTACACCTTC. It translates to CASSNAGVGYGYTF.

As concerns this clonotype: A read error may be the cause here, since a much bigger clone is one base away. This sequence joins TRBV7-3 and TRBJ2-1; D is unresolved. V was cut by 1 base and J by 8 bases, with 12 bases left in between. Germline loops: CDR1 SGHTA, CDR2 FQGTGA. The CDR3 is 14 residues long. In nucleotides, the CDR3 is TGTGCCAGCAGCTTAAGGTTTAGTCTCGATGAGCAGTTCTTC. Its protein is CASSLRFSLDEQFF.

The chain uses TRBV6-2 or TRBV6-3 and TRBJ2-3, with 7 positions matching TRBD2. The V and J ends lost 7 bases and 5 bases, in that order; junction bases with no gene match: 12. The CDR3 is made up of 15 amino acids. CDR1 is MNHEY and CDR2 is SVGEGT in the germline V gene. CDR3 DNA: TGTGCCAGCAACCACCCTGGCGGGAGTATAGATACGCAGTATTTT. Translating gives CASNHPGGSIDTQYF.

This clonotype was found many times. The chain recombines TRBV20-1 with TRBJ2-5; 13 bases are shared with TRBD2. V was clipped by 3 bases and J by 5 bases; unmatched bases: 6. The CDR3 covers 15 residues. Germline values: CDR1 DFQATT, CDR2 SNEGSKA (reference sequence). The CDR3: CSASWTSGSVETQYF. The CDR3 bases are TGCAGTGCTAGCTGGACTAGCGGGAGTGTCGAGACCCAGTACTTC.

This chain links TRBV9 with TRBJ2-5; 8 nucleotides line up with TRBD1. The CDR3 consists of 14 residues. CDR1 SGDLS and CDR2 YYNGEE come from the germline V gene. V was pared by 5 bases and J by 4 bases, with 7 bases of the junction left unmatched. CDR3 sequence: CASRGQGLRETQYF. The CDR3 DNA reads TGTGCCAGCAGAGGACAGGGACTCCGAGAGACCCAGTACTTC.

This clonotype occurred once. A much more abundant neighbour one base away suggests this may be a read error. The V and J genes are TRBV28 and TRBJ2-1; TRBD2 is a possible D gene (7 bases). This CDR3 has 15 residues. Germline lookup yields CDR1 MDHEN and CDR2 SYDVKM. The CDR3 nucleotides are TGTGCCAACAGTTTGGGGGGGCTCGTCGACAATGAGCAGTTCTTC. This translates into CANSLGGLVDNEQFF.

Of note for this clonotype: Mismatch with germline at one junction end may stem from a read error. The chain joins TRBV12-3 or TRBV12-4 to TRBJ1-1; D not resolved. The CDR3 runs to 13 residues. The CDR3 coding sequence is TGTGACAGCAGTCAGGCTAAGAATACTGAAGTTTTCTTT. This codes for CDSSQAKNTEVFF.

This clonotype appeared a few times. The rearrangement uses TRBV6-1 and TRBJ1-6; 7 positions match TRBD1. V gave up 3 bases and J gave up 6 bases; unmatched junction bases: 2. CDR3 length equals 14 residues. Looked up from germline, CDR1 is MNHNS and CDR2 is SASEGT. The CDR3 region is CASSDGQVNSPLHF. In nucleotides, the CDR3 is TGTGCCAGCAGTGATGGACAGGTTAATTCACCCCTCCACTTT.

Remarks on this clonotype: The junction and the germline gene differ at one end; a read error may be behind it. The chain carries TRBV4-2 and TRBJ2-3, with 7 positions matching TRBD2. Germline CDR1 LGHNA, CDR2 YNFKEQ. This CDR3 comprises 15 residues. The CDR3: CASSLDGRAVDTRYF. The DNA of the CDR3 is TGTGCCAGCAGCCTAGATGGGAGGGCGGTAGATACGCGGTATTTT.

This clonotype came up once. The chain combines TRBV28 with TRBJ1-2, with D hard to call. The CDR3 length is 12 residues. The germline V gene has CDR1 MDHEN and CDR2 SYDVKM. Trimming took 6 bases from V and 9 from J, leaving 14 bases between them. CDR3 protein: CASRAMDCCYTF. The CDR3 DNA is TGTGCCAGCAGGGCAATGGACTGTTGCTACACCTTC.